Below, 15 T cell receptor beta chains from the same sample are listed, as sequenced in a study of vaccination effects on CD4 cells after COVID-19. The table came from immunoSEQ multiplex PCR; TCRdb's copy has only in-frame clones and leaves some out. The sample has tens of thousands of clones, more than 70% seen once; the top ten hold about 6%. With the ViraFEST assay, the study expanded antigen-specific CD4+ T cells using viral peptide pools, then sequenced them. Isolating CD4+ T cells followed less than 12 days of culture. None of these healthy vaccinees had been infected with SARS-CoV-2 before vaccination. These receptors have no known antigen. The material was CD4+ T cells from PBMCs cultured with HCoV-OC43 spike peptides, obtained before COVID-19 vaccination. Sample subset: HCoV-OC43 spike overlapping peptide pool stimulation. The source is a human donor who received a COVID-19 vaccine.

Here the CDR3 reads CARGQGAGNTIYF. DNA of the CDR3: TGTGCCAGAGGACAGGGGGCAGGAAACACCATATATTTT. The chain carries TRBV2 and TRBJ1-3; TRBD1 agrees at 11 bases. This CDR3 contains 13 residues. J lost 4 bases, V lost 9 bases, and 2 bases had no gene match. Per germline, CDR1 SNHLY and CDR2 FYNNEI.

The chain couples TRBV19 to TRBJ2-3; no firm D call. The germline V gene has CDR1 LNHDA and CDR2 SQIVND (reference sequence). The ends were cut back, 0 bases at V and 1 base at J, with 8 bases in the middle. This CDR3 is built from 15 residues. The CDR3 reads CASSIDLTRTDTQYF. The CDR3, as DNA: TGTGCCAGTAGTATAGATCTCACTCGCACAGATACGCAGTATTTT.

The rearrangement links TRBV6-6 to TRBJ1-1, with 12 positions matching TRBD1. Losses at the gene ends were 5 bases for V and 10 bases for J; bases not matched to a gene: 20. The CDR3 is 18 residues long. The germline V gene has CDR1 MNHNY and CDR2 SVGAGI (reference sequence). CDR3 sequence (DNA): TGTGCCAGCAGTCCTGACCTATCTAAGGGACAGGGGGCCTACGGAGCTTTCTTT. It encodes CASSPDLSKGQGAYGAFF.

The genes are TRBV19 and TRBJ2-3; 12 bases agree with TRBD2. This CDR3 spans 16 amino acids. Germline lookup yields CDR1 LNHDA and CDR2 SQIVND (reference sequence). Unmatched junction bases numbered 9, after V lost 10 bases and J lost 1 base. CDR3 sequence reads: CATLAGGRDGTDTQYF. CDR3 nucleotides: TGTGCCACCCTAGCGGGGGGGCGAGACGGCACAGATACGCAGTATTTT.

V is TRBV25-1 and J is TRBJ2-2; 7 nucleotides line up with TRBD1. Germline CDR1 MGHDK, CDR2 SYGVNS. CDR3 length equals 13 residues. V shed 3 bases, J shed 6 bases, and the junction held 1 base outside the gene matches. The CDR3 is CASSDTGAGELFF. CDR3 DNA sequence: TGTGCCAGCAGTGACACAGGGGCCGGGGAGCTGTTTTTT.

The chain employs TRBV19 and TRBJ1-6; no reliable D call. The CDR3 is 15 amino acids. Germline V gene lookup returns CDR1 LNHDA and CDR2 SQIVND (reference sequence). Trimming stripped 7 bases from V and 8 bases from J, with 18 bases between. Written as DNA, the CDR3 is TGTGCCAGTACCATGGACGAACAGTGGTATTCACCCCTCCACTTT. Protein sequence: CASTMDEQWYSPLHF.

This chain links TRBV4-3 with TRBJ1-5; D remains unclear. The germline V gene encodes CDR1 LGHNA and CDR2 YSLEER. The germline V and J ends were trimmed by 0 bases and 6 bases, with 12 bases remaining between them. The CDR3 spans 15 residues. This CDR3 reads CASSQDFEGSQPQHF. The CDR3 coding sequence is TGCGCCAGCAGCCAAGATTTCGAAGGGTCTCAGCCCCAGCATTTT.

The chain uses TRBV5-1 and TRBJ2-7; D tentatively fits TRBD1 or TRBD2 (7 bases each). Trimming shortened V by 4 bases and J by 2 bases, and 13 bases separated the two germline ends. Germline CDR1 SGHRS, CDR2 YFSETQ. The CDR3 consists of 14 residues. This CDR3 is CASSPGGGTYEQYV. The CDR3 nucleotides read TGCGCCAGCAGCCCAGGGGGGGGAACCTACGAGCAGTACGTC.

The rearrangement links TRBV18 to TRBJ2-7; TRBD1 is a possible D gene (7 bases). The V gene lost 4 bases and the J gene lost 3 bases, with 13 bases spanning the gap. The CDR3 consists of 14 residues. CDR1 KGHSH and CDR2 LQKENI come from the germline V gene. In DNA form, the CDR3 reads TGTGCCAGCTCACAGGGGCAGGGGGGCTACGAGCAGTACGTC. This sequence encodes CASSQGQGGYEQYV.

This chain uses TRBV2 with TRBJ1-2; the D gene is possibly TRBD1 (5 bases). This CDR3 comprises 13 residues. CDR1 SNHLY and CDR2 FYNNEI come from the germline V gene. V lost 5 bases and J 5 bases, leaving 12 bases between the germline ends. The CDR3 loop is CASSTGEGYGYTF. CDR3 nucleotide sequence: TGTGCCAGCAGTACAGGAGAAGGGTATGGCTACACCTTC.

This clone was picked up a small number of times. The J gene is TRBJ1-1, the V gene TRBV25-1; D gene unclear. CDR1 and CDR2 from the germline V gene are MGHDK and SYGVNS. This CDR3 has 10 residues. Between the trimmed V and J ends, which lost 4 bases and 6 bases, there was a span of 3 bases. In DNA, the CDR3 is TGTGCCAGCAGTGGGGCTGAAGCTTTCTTT. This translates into CASSGAEAFF.

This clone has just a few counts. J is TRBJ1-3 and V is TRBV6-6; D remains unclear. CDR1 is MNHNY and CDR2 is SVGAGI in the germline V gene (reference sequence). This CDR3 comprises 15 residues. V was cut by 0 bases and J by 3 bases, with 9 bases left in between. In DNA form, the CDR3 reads TGTGCCAGCAGTTACTCGACCGGGAATGGAAACACCATATATTTT. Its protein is CASSYSTGNGNTIYF.

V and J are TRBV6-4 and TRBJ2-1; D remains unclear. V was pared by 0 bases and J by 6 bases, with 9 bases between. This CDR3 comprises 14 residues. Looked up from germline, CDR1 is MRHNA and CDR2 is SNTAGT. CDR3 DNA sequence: TGTGCCAGCAGTGACTCGAGGAACAGCAATGAGCAGTTCTTC. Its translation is CASSDSRNSNEQFF.

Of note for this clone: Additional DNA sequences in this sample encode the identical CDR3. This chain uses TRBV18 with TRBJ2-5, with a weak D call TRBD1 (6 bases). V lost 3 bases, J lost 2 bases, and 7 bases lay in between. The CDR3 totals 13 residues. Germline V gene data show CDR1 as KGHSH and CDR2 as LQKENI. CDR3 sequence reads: CASSPQGQETQYF. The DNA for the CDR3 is TGTGCCAGCTCACCCCAGGGGCAAGAGACCCAGTACTTC.

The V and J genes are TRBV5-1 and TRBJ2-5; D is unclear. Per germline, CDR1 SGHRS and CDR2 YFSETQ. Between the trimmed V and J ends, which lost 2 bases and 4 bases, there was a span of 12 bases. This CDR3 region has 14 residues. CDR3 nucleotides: TGCGCCAGCAGCTTTAGCCTATCTGGAGAGACCCAGTACTTC. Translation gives CASSFSLSGETQYF.